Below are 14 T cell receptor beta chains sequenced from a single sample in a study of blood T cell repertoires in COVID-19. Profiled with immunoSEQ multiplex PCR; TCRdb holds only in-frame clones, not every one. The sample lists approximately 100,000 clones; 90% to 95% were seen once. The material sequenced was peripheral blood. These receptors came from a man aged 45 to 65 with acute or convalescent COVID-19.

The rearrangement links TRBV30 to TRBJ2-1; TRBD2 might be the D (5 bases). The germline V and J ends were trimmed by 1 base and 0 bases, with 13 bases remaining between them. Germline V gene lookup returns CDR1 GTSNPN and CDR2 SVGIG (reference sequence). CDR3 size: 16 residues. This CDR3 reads CAWSARLTSSYNEQFF. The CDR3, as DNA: TGTGCCTGGAGTGCCCGACTAACAAGCTCCTACAATGAGCAGTTCTTC.

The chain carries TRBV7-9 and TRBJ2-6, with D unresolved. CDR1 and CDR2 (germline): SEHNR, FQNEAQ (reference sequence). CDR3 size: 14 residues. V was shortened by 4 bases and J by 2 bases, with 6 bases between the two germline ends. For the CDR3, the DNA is TGTGCCAGCAGCTCTACCCCTGGGGCCAACGTCCTGACTTTC. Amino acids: CASSSTPGANVLTF.

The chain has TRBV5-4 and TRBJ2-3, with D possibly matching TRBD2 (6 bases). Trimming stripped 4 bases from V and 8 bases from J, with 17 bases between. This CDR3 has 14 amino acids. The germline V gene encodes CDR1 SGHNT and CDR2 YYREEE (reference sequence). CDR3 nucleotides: TGTGCCAGCAGCCGCAGGACTAACACGGGTACGCAGTATTTT. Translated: CASSRRTNTGTQYF.

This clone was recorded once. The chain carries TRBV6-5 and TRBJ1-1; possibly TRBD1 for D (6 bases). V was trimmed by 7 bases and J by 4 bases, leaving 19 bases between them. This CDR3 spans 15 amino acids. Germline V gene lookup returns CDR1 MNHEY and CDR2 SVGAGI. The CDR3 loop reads CASTMGGAAGTEAFF. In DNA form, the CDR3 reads TGTGCCAGCACCATGGGGGGGGCGGCTGGCACTGAAGCTTTCTTT.

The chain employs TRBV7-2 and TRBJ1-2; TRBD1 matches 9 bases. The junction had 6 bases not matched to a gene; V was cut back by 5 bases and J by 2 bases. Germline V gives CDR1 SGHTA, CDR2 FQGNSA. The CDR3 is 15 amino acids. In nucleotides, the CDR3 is TGTGCCAGCAGCCCGGGAGGACAGGGGAACTATGGCTACACCTTC. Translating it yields CASSPGGQGNYGYTF.

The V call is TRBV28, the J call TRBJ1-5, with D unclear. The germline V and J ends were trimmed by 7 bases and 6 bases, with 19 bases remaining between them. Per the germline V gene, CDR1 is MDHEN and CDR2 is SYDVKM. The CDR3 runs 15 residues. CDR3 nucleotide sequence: TGTGCCAGCAAAACGCAGGTCCTTCAAGGTCAGCCCCAGCATTTT. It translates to CASKTQVLQGQPQHF.

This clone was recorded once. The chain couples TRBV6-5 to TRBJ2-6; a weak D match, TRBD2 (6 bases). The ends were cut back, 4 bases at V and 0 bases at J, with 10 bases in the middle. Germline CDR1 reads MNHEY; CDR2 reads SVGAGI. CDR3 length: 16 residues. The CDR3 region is CASSSGLHSGANVLTF. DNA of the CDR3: TGTGCCAGCAGTTCGGGACTGCACTCTGGGGCCAACGTCCTGACTTTC.

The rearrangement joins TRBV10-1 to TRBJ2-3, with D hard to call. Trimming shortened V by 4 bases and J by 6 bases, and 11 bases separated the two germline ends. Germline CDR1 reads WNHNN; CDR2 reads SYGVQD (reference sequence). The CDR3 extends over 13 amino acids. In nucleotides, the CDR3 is TGCGCCAGCAGTGGCCACCAGGTCGATACGCAGTATTTT. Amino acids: CASSGHQVDTQYF.

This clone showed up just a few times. CDR3 nucleotides: TGTGCCAGCAGCTCGGACAGGGTTGGAGCTTTCTTT. Translating it yields CASSSDRVGAFF. The chain has TRBV7-9 and TRBJ1-1; 8 bases are a match to TRBD1. The CDR3 covers 12 residues. In germline, CDR1 is SEHNR, CDR2 FQNEAQ (reference sequence). V lost 4 bases to trimming and J lost 10 bases; unmatched junction nucleotides: 5.

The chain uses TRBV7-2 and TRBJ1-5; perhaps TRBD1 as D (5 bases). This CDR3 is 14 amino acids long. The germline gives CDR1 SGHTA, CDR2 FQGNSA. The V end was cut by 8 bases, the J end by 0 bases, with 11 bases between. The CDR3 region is CASGGGSSNQPQHF. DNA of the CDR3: TGTGCCAGCGGGGGGGGGTCTAGCAATCAGCCCCAGCATTTT.

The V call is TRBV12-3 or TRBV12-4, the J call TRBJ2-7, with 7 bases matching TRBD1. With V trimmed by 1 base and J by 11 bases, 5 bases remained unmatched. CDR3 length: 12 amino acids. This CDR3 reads CASSLVRGTEYF. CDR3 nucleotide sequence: TGTGCCAGCAGTTTAGTGCGAGGGACAGAGTACTTC.

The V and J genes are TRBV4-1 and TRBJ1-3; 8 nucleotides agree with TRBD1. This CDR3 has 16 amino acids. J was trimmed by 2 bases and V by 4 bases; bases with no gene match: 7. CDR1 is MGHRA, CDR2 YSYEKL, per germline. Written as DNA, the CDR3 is TGCGCCAGCAGCCGCACGACAGGGGCTGCTGGAAACACCATATATTTT. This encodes CASSRTTGAAGNTIYF.

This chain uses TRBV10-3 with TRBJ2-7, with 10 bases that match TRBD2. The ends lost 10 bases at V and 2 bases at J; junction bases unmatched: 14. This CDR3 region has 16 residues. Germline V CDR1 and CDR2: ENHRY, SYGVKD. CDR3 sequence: CATQTSSGGTPYEQYF. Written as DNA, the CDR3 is TGTGCCACACAGACTTCTAGCGGGGGTACCCCCTACGAGCAGTACTTC.

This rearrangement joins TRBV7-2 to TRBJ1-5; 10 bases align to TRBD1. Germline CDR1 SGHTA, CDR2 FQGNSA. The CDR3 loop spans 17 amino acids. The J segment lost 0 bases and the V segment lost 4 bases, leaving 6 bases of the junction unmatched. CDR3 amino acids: CASSSWDRGISNQPQHF. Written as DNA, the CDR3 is TGTGCCAGCAGCTCATGGGACAGGGGAATTAGCAATCAGCCCCAGCATTTT.